These 22 T cell receptor beta chains came from one sample sequenced in a study of breast tumors, draining lymph nodes, adjacent tissues. TCRdb analysed the multiplex PCR reads with MiXCR anew, one entry per CDR3 protein. The profile shows tens of thousands of distinct CDR3 sequences, more than 50% of them singletons. What was sequenced was breast tumor tissue. The receptors were gathered from a female donor with breast cancer. Some clones in this sample may be carry-over from other donors' samples.

In this sample, this clonotype turned up a few times. The rearrangement uses TRBV12-3 or TRBV12-4 and TRBJ2-1, with 10 bases aligning to TRBD1. The V and J ends lost 8 bases and 1 base, in that order; junction bases with no gene match: 11. The CDR3 is made up of 17 amino acids. CDR3 region: CASGSGQGGSSYNEQFF. CDR3 nucleotides: TGTGCCAGCGGTTCCGGACAGGGGGGCTCTTCCTACAATGAGCAGTTCTTC.

This clonotype was seen more than once but under ten times. In nucleotides, the CDR3 is TGTGCCAGCAGACAGGGGTTTGCTGGAAACACCATATATTTT. It yields the protein CASRQGFAGNTIYF. The chain uses TRBV12-3 or TRBV12-4 and TRBJ1-3; 7 positions agree with TRBD1. This CDR3 region has 14 residues. V trimming: 6 bases; J trimming: 2 bases; junction bases outside the gene matches: 4.

The CDR3 region is CASSPQEGRPFSYEQYF. CDR3 in DNA: TGTGCCAGCAGCCCCCAGGAGGGGAGGCCTTTTTCCTACGAGCAGTACTTC. The J gene is TRBJ2-7, the V gene TRBV7-8; TRBD2 is a possible D gene (6 bases). This CDR3 region has 17 residues. Trimming cost V 5 bases and J 1 base, with 21 bases left between them. Germline CDR1 and CDR2: SGHVS and FQNEAQ. Based on the CDR3 plus reference TRBV7-8 and TRBJ2-7, the full variable domain is GAGVSQSPRYKVAKRGQDVALRCDPISGHVSLFWYQQALGQGPEFLTYFQNEAQLDKSGLPSDRFFAERPEGSVSTLKIQRTQQEDSAVYLCASSPQEGRPFSYEQYFGPGTRLTVT.

By proportion, this clonotype is medium-sized. J is TRBJ1-2 and V is TRBV14; D call uncertain. The V end lost 4 bases, the J end lost 4 bases, and 10 bases lay between the germline ends. Germline CDR1 SGHDN, CDR2 FVKESK. There are 13 residues in the CDR3. CDR3 in amino acids: CASSLRLAYGYTF. For the CDR3, the DNA is TGTGCCAGCAGCCTGCGGCTTGCCTATGGCTACACCTTC.

As concerns this clonotype: A much larger clone is a single base away; this may be a read error. The rearrangement links TRBV12-3 or TRBV12-4 to TRBJ2-5; either TRBD1 or TRBD2 may supply D (5 bases each). This CDR3 spans 13 amino acids. V lost 3 bases to trimming and J lost 9 bases, with 14 bases between them. The chain's CDR3 is CASSFAGTEAQYF. CDR3 in DNA: TGTGCCAGCAGTTTCGCAGGGACGGAGGCCCAGTACTTC.

This clonotype was recorded at least ten times. This could be a read error, since a much larger clone is one nucleotide away. The rearrangement links TRBV6-1 to TRBJ1-4; D remains unclear. This CDR3 has 13 amino acids. The germline CDR1 and CDR2 sequences are MNHNS and SASEGT. The V end was cut by 5 bases, the J end by 8 bases, with 12 bases between. CDR3: CASSPPDGEKLFF. Here the CDR3 DNA reads TGTGCCAGCAGTCCACCCGATGGGGAAAAACTGTTTTTT.

This sequence joins TRBV19 and TRBJ2-1; possible D gene TRBD2, 6 bases. The CDR3 totals 15 residues. V was shortened by 4 bases and J by 6 bases, with 16 bases between the two germline ends. The germline CDR1 and CDR2 sequences are LNHDA and SQIVND (reference sequence). In nucleotides, the CDR3 is TGTGCCAGTAGTAAGGGACTCCCACCTCGCAATGAGCAGTTCTTC. Protein product: CASSKGLPPRNEQFF.

This clonotype is classed as medium-sized. This chain uses TRBV20-1 with TRBJ1-2, with TRBD1 identical over 7 bases. CDR1 DFQATT and CDR2 SNEGSKA come from the germline V gene (reference sequence). The CDR3 sequence is 12 residues long. The ends lost 6 bases at V and 5 bases at J; junction bases unmatched: 6. In DNA, the CDR3 is TGCAGTGCACCCGACAGGGTATATGGCTACACCTTC. Translating it yields CSAPDRVYGYTF.

The CDR3: CASPARSGELFF. DNA of the CDR3: TGTGCCAGCCCAGCCAGGTCGGGGGAGCTGTTTTTT. The chain employs TRBV2 and TRBJ2-2; D is unclear. Trimming stripped 8 bases from V and 8 bases from J, with 12 bases between. CDR3 length: 12 residues. From germline, CDR1 is SNHLY and CDR2 FYNNEI.

The CDR3 DNA reads TGCAGTGCTAGAGTCCCCAGGACTAGCGGGGGGGCGGGGCAGTTCTTC. As protein: CSARVPRTSGGAGQFF. The chain carries TRBV20-1 and TRBJ2-1, with 15 bases that match TRBD2. The V and J ends lost 1 base and 12 bases, in that order; junction bases with no gene match: 10. Germline V CDR1 and CDR2: DFQATT, SNEGSKA (reference sequence). The CDR3 runs 16 residues.

This clonotype was seen ten or more times. This sequence joins TRBV7-8 and TRBJ1-1, with D unresolved. Germline CDR1 SGHVS, CDR2 FQNEAQ. The CDR3 is 14 residues long. Trimming stripped 1 base from V and 2 bases from J, with 8 bases between. In DNA, the CDR3 is TGTGCCAGCAGCTTAGTAGGATCCAACACTGAAGCTTTCTTT. It encodes CASSLVGSNTEAFF.

The V and J genes are TRBV20-1 and TRBJ1-2, with D hard to call. This CDR3 spans 13 amino acids. Germline V gene lookup returns CDR1 DFQATT and CDR2 SNEGSKA (reference sequence). Trimming shortened V by 5 bases and J by 8 bases, and 18 bases separated the two germline ends. The CDR3 protein is CSARQSLLRGYTF. The CDR3 DNA follows: TGCAGTGCTCGCCAGAGCCTACTAAGGGGCTACACCTTC.

This chain uses TRBV2 with TRBJ1-4; D ambiguous. V was clipped by 7 bases and J by 0 bases, with 9 bases between them. Per germline, CDR1 SNHLY and CDR2 FYNNEI. The CDR3 extends over 14 amino acids. The chain's CDR3 is CASTIRPTNEKLFF. The CDR3 region has the DNA TGTGCCAGCACAATAAGGCCAACTAATGAAAAACTGTTTTTT. Variable domain in full (rest from reference TRBV2 and TRBJ1-4): EPEVTQTPSHQVTQMGQEVILRCVPISNHLYFYWYRQILGQKVEFLVSFYNNEISEKSEIFDDQFSVERPDGSNFTLKIRSTKLEDSAMYFCASTIRPTNEKLFFGSGTQLSVL.

The rearrangement uses TRBV7-2 and TRBJ1-6, with D tentatively TRBD1 (6 bases). The CDR3 sequence is 14 residues long. Germline CDR1 and CDR2: SGHTA and FQGNSA. V lost 5 bases to trimming and J lost 14 bases, with 19 bases between them. CDR3 loop: CASSPSTGTGTLHF. The CDR3 nucleotides read TGTGCCAGCAGCCCAAGCACAGGGACCGGTACCCTCCACTTT.

This clonotype was seen only a few times. This sequence may be a read error, since a much larger clone differs from it by one base. This rearrangement joins TRBV7-2 to TRBJ2-5, with 9 positions matching TRBD1. The CDR3 contains 15 residues. Germline loops: CDR1 SGHTA, CDR2 FQGNSA. CDR3 nucleotide sequence: TGTGCCAGCAGCTCACAGGGGGCGGTTATGGAGACCCAGCACTTC. Translation: CASSSQGAVMETQHF.

This clonotype was recorded once. The chain uses TRBV20-1 and TRBJ1-6; D gene uncertain. V was shortened by 7 bases and J by 15 bases, with 16 bases between the two germline ends. CDR3 length equals 11 residues. Germline V gene sequence: CDR1 DFQATT, CDR2 SNEGSKA (reference sequence). Here the CDR3 DNA reads TGCAGTGTAACCGGGCGAAGGGACCTCCACTTT. It yields the protein CSVTGRRDLHF.

V gene TRBV2 combines with J gene TRBJ2-7; TRBD2 aligns across 12 bases. V was pared by 3 bases and J by 4 bases, with 10 bases of the junction left unmatched. Germline V gene sequence: CDR1 SNHLY, CDR2 FYNNEI. The CDR3 is 17 residues long. This CDR3 reads CASSDKGLAGRGYEQYF. CDR3 nucleotides: TGTGCCAGCAGTGATAAAGGACTAGCGGGGAGGGGGTACGAGCAGTACTTC.

The chain couples TRBV7-2 to TRBJ2-7; no reliable D call. This CDR3 is built from 15 residues. Trimming removed 4 bases at V and 2 bases at J, with 15 bases between. CDR1 and CDR2 (germline): SGHTA, FQGNSA. The CDR3 loop reads CASSSPLESAYEQYF. CDR3 nucleotides: TGTGCCAGCAGCTCCCCCTTGGAGTCTGCCTACGAGCAGTACTTC.

This chain joins TRBV7-3 and TRBJ2-5, with TRBD1 matching over 8 bases. The CDR3 runs to 14 residues. V lost 5 bases and J lost 1; bases outside the gene matches: 3. Germline V gene data show CDR1 as SGHTA and CDR2 as FQGTGA. CDR3 sequence (DNA): TGTGCCAGCAGCATCGGGACAGGCCAAGAGACCCAGTACTTC. Amino acid sequence: CASSIGTGQETQYF.

The J gene is TRBJ1-5, the V gene TRBV10-3; D might be TRBD1 (6 bases). Germline values: CDR1 ENHRY, CDR2 SYGVKD. This CDR3 spans 15 amino acids. V lost 5 bases, J lost 2 bases, and 13 bases lay in between. CDR3 in amino acids: CAISLSGEGNQPQHF. DNA for the CDR3: TGTGCCATCAGTCTCTCAGGGGAGGGCAATCAGCCCCAGCATTTT.

The chain joins TRBV20-1 to TRBJ2-5; possible D gene TRBD2, 6 bases. This CDR3 contains 12 residues. The V and J ends lost 7 bases and 3 bases respectively, with 12 bases between them. The germline CDR1 and CDR2 sequences are DFQATT and SNEGSKA (reference sequence). The CDR3 sequence: CSGLAKEETQYF. CDR3 coding DNA: TGCAGTGGCCTAGCGAAAGAAGAGACCCAGTACTTC.

This rearrangement joins TRBV6-1 to TRBJ2-5; no firm D call. The CDR3 length is 13 residues. Trimming pared 4 bases from V and 2 bases from J, leaving 8 bases between. CDR1 is MNHNS, CDR2 SASEGT, per germline. CDR3 in DNA: TGTGCCAGCAGTGTTGCGCAGCAAGAGACCCAGTACTTC. Protein product: CASSVAQQETQYF.